This T cell receptor (beta chain) was documented in a study of read filtering for tumor transcriptome and immune sequencing. Background on the study: By R-ISS, stages I, II and III held approximately 8, 16 and 7 patients.

This clonotype has a count of ten or more. Its antigen is not identified. Study outcomes and limitations: Single-read clonotypes: about 81.9% of IR-seq clonotypes (about 3.5% of reads), more than 70% of RNA-seq clonotypes (nearly 45% of reads).

This library used 300 to 450 ng RNA and molecular barcoded adaptors spanning alpha/delta and beta/gamma chains. TCRdb reprocessed the reads with MiXCR, giving one entry per CDR3 protein. The table includes about 57,000 distinct CDR3 sequences, approximately 15% detected once. V was clipped by 2 bases and J by 3 bases, with 14 bases between them. Germline-derived CDR1 and CDR2 are MNHEY and SVGAGI. This CDR3 spans 15 amino acids. The sequencing input was a population of CD138-negative cells sorted from bone marrow. This clonotype was sampled from a donor aged 40 or older with multiple myeloma. V gene TRBV6-5 combines with J gene TRBJ2-7; TRBD1 is a possible D gene (5 bases). The CDR3 DNA sequence: TGTGCCAGCAGTTACGCCCAGGGTGCCCTCTACGAGCAGTACTTC. Translating gives CASSYAQGALYEQYF.